This T cell receptor (beta chain) derives from a study of T-cell reconstitution after alpha-beta-depleted transplantation in children. Study-wide results and caveats: There were some patients whose high TCRbeta diversity at day 60 came from surviving recipient T cells and thymic progenitors. Newly produced T cells mostly accounted for T-cell counts and diversity one year post-transplant. The study reportedly traced alpha-beta T cells about two months after transplant to several hundred expanded graft clones.

Many counts were recorded for this clonotype. Antigen: not known. Germline assignment: CDR1 MNHEY and CDR2 SMNVEV (reference sequence). The ends lost 8 bases at V and 5 bases at J; junction bases unmatched: 12. This CDR3 region has 15 residues. TCRbeta library construction was performed incorporating unique molecular identifiers. TCRdb processed the PCR reads anew with MiXCR; each CDR3 protein has one entry. Seen here are 55,000 to 85,000 distinct CDR3 sequences, roughly a tenth observed once, and the top ten hold about 12%. Material: PBMCs, obtained before TCRalphabeta/CD19-depleted stem cell transplant. The chain employs TRBV27 and TRBJ2-1; TRBD2 agrees at 7 bases. The receptor's source is a boy younger than 18 with acute myeloid leukemia, due to receive a stem cell transplant. The CDR3 DNA follows: TGTGCCAGCGCACGGGGCGGGAGCCTTCACAATGAGCAGTTCTTC. Protein sequence: CASARGGSLHNEQFF.